Sequencing of this T cell receptor (beta chain) was carried out in a study of identical twins. Notes on the study in general: Part of the zero-insertion signal could reflect confounding by invariant MAIT and iNKT cells.

In the case of this clonotype: Its antigen is not identified.

This CDR3 has 16 amino acids. Per the germline V gene, CDR1 is MNHNS and CDR2 is SASEGT. Losses at the gene ends were 6 bases for V and 2 bases for J; bases not matched to a gene: 7. MiXCR was run by TCRdb on the 5' RACE reads, yielding one entry per CDR3 protein. This sample carries under 900,000 distinct CDR3 sequences, approximately 13% of them seen once, and the ten largest clones take 1.5% to 2%. This sample also appeared in a second study, on yellow fever vaccine responses in identical twins.

This TCR was recovered from a woman between 18 and 29 years old in good health. Sequenced sample: PBMCs. This sequence joins TRBV6-1 and TRBJ2-6; TRBD1 agrees at 7 bases. CDR3 nucleotide sequence: TGTGCCAGCAGCAGACAGGGAACGACTGGGGCCAACGTCCTGACTTTC. Translation gives CASSRQGTTGANVLTF.